This entry lists 6 T cell receptor beta chains sequenced from one sample in a study of T cell responses to AZD1222 COVID-19 vaccine. TCRdb keeps only in-frame clones here, not all; method: immunoSEQ multiplex PCR. Among over 95,000 clones, around 85% were seen once, and the ten largest hold 11% to 15%. Specimen: peripheral blood, collected 28 days after the second AZD1222 dose. Source of these receptors: an adult who received the AZD1222 COVID-19 vaccine.

V and J are TRBV9 and TRBJ1-1; D is undetermined. Deletions cut 0 bases from V and 6 bases from J, with 15 bases between. The CDR3 runs 15 residues. CDR1 and CDR2 from the germline V gene are SGDLS and YYNGEE. CDR3 amino acids: CASSVVRTSNAEAFF. CDR3 nucleotides: TGTGCCAGCAGCGTAGTTAGGACCTCTAACGCTGAAGCTTTCTTT.

This clone was counted between two and nine times. The V gene is TRBV3-1 (or the pseudogene TRBV3-2), the J gene TRBJ1-5; D remains unclear. V was cut by 0 bases and J by 6 bases, with 9 bases left in between. Germline V gene sequence: CDR1 LGHDT, CDR2 YNNKEL (reference sequence). The CDR3 extends over 14 amino acids. The chain's CDR3 is CASSQDYSGQPQHF. CDR3 DNA sequence: TGTGCCAGCAGCCAAGACTACAGCGGTCAGCCCCAGCATTTT.

The chain couples TRBV13 to TRBJ2-5; 11 bases match TRBD1. The germline CDR1 and CDR2 sequences are PRHDT and FYEKMQ (reference sequence). This CDR3 has 19 amino acids. The V and J ends lost 5 bases and 2 bases, in that order; junction bases with no gene match: 16. CDR3 loop: CASSPTRDRGSMAQETQYF. CDR3 DNA sequence: TGTGCCAGCAGCCCAACCCGGGACAGGGGGTCGATGGCGCAAGAGACCCAGTACTTC.

This rearrangement joins TRBV30 to TRBJ1-3; a weak D match, TRBD1 (6 bases). The CDR3 length is 14 residues. Germline CDR1 and CDR2: GTSNPN and SVGIG (reference sequence). The V end was cut by 2 bases, the J end by 1 base, with 9 bases between. CDR3 in amino acids: CAWSRTGSGNTIYF. The CDR3 region has the DNA TGTGCCTGGAGTCGAACAGGGTCTGGAAACACCATATATTTT.

V usage is TRBV5-1 and J usage is TRBJ1-4; 11 bases map to TRBD1. V was clipped by 2 bases and J by 5 bases; unmatched bases: 2. Germline assignment: CDR1 SGHRS and CDR2 YFSETQ. This CDR3 has 15 amino acids. CDR3 in DNA: TGCGCCAGCAGCTTTGGGACAGGGGGGAATGAAAAACTGTTTTTT. Translated: CASSFGTGGNEKLFF.

The chain has TRBV27 and TRBJ2-7, with D perhaps matching TRBD2 (5 bases). Germline assignment: CDR1 MNHEY and CDR2 SMNVEV (reference sequence). The CDR3 runs to 14 residues. Trimming took 4 bases from V and 2 from J, leaving 12 bases between them. CDR3 region: CASSSRRRTYEQYF. Written as DNA, the CDR3 is TGTGCCAGCAGTTCAAGACGGAGGACCTACGAGCAGTACTTC.